This T cell receptor (beta chain) was sequenced during a study of monozygotic twins with inflammatory bowel disease. The blood volume drawn from each donor was 2.5 to 3 ml. After re-calling the 5' RACE reads, TCRdb lists one entry per CDR3 protein, DNA absent. The sample spans 300,000 to 350,000 distinct CDR3 sequences; the ten largest clones claim 2% to 2.5%. Sequenced material: blood. The receptor was derived from a human donor with ulcerative colitis or Crohn's disease, or a healthy co-twin of an affected twin (not recorded which).

Here the CDR3 reads CASRSSSGSSDTQYF. This chain uses TRBV5-1 with TRBJ2-3; TCRdb's D call, TRBD2, is unchecked because there is no DNA. The germline gives CDR1 SGHRS, CDR2 YFSETQ. The CDR3 is 15 amino acids.